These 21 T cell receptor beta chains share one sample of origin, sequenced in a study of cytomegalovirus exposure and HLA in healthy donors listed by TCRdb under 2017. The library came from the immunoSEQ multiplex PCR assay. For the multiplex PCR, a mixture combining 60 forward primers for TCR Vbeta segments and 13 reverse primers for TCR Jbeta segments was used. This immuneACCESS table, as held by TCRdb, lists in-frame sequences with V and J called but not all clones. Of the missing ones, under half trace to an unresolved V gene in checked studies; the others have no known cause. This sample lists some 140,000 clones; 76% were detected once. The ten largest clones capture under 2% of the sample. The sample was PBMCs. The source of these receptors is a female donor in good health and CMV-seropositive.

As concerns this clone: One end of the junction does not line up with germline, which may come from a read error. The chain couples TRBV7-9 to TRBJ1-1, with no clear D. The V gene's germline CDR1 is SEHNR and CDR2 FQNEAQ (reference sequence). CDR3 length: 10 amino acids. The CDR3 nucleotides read TGTTCCAGCTCGGGGACTGAAGCTTTCTTT. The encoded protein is CSSSGTEAFF.

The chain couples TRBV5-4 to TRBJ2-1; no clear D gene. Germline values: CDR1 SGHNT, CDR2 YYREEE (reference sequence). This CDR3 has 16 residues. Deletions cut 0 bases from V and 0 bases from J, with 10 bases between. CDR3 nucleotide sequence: TGTGCCAGCAGCTTGGATCTGGAGAGCTCCTACAATGAGCAGTTCTTC. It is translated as CASSLDLESSYNEQFF.

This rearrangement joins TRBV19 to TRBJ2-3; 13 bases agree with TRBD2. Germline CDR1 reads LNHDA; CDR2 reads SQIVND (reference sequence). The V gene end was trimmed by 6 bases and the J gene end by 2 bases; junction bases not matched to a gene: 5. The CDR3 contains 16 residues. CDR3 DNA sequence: TGTGCCAGTAGCCTACTAGCGGGAGGGTCCACAGATACGCAGTATTTT. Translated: CASSLLAGGSTDTQYF.

This CDR3 reads CASSLAMGRETQYF. The CDR3 region has the DNA TGTGCCAGCAGCTTGGCCATGGGCAGGGAGACCCAGTACTTC. The genes are TRBV5-6 and TRBJ2-5; the D is unclear. The CDR3 spans 14 residues. Trimming removed 0 bases at V and 5 bases at J, with 11 bases between. Germline lookup yields CDR1 SGHDT and CDR2 YYEEEE.

The CDR3 sequence is CATSTGQGTSYNSPLHF. The CDR3 DNA reads TGTGCCACCAGCACAGGACAGGGGACGTCCTATAATTCACCCCTCCACTTT. The genes are TRBV15 and TRBJ1-6; 9 bases map to TRBD1. Trimming removed 4 bases from V and 1 base from J; junction bases left unmatched: 5. This CDR3 has 17 residues. CDR1 is LNHNV and CDR2 is YYDKDF in the germline V gene (reference sequence).

The CDR3 coding sequence is TGCGCCAGCAGCTCAGATCTCTTTAGGGGGGCTTTCTTT. This gives the protein CASSSDLFRGAFF. The chain is built from TRBV5-1 and TRBJ1-1, with D possibly being TRBD1 (6 bases). Trimming shortened V by 3 bases and J by 11 bases, and 17 bases separated the two germline ends. CDR3 length: 13 residues. From germline, CDR1 is SGHRS and CDR2 YFSETQ.

The CDR3 bases are TGTGCCAGCAGCTTAGGGACTAGCGAATACAATGAGCAGTTCTTC. This encodes CASSLGTSEYNEQFF. V is TRBV7-7 and J is TRBJ2-1; TRBD2 matches at 9 bases. Trimming took 1 base from V and 4 from J; bases not matched to a gene: 2. Germline V gene lookup returns CDR1 SSHAT and CDR2 FNYEAQ (reference sequence). This CDR3 comprises 15 residues.

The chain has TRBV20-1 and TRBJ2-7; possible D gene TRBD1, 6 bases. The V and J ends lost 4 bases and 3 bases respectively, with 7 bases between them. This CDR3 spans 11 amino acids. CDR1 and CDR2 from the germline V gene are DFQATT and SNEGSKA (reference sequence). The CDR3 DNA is TGCAGTGCTAAGACAGGCTACGAGCAGTACTTC. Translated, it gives CSAKTGYEQYF.

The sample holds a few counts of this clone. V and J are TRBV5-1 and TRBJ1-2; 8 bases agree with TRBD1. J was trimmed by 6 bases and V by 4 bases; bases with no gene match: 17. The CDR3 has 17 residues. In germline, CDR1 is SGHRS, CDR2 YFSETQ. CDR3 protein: CASSPKMTGARSDGYTF. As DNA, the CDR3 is TGCGCCAGCAGCCCCAAGATGACAGGGGCCCGATCGGATGGCTACACCTTC.

The CDR3 DNA reads TGTGCCAGCAGCTCACCCACAGCGGATAACACCGGGGAGCTGTTTTTT. This sequence encodes CASSSPTADNTGELFF. The rearrangement uses TRBV5-6 and TRBJ2-2; D possibly corresponds to TRBD2 (5 bases). The CDR3 extends over 16 amino acids. Germline V gene lookup returns CDR1 SGHDT and CDR2 YYEEEE. Between the trimmed V and J ends, which lost 3 bases and 2 bases, there was a span of 14 bases.

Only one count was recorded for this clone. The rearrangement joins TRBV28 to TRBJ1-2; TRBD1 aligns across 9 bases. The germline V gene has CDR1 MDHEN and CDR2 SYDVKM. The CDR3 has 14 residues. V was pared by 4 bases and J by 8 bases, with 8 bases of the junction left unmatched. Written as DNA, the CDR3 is TGTGCCAGCAGTTCCCCCTCGACAGGGGGAGGCTACACCTTC. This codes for CASSSPSTGGGYTF.

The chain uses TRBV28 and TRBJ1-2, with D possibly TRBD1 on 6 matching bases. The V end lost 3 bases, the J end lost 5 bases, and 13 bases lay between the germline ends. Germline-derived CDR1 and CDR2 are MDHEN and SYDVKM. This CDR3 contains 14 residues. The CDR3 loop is CASSFASGAYGYTF. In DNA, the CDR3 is TGTGCCAGCAGTTTTGCTTCAGGGGCATATGGCTACACCTTC.

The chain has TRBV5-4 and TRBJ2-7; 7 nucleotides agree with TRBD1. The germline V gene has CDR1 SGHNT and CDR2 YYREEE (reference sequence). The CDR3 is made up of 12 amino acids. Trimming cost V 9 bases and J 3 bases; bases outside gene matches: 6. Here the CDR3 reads CATGTEDYEQYF. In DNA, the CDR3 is TGTGCCACGGGGACAGAGGACTACGAGCAGTACTTC.

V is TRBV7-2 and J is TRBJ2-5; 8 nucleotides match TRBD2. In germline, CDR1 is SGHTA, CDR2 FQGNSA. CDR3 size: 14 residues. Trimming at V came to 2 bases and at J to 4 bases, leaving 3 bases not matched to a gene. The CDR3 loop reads CASSLSGGAETQYF. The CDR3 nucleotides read TGTGCCAGCAGCTTATCCGGGGGGGCAGAGACCCAGTACTTC. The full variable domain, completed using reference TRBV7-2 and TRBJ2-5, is GAGVSQSPSNKVTEKGKDVELRCDPISGHTALYWYRQSLGQGLEFLIYFQGNSAPDKSGLPSDRFSAERTGGSVSTLTIQRTQQEDSAVYLCASSLSGGAETQYFGPGTRLLVL.

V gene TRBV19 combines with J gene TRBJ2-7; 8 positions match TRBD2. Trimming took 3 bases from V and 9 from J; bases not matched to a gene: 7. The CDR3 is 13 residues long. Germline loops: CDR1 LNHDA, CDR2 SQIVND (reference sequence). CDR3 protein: CASSIQAGVGQYF. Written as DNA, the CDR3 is TGTGCCAGTAGTATTCAAGCGGGAGTAGGGCAGTACTTC.

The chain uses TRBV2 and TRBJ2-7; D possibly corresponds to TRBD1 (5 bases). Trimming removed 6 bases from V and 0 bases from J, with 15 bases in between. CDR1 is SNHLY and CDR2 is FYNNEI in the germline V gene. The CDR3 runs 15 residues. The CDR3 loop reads CASSADSPLSYEQYF. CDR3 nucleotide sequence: TGTGCCAGCAGCGCCGACAGTCCCCTCTCCTACGAGCAGTACTTC. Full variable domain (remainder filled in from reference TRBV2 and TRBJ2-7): EPEVTQTPSHQVTQMGQEVILRCVPISNHLYFYWYRQILGQKVEFLVSFYNNEISEKSEIFDDQFSVERPDGSNFTLKIRSTKLEDSAMYFCASSADSPLSYEQYFGPGTRLTVT.

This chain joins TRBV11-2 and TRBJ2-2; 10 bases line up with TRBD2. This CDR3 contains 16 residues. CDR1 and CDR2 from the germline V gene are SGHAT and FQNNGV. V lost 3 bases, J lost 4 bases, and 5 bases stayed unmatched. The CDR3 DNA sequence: TGTGCCAGCAGCTTCGTAGCGGGGGGCTCCACCGGGGAGCTGTTTTTT. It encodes CASSFVAGGSTGELFF. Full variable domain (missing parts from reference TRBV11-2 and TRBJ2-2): EAGVAQSPRYKIIEKRQSVAFWCNPISGHATLYWYQQILGQGPKLLIQFQNNGVVDDSQLPKDRFSAERLKGVDSTLKIQPAKLEDSAVYLCASSFVAGGSTGELFFGEGSRLTVL.

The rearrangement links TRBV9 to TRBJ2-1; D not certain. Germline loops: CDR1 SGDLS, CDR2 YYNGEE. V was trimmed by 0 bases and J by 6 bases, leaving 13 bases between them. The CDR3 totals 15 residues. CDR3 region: CASSVGGIPSNEQFF. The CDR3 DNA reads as TGTGCCAGCAGCGTAGGAGGTATTCCAAGCAATGAGCAGTTCTTC.

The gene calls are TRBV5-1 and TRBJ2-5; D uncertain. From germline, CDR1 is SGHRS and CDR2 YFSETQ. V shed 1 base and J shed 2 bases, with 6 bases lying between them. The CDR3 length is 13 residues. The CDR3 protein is CASSLNLQETQYF. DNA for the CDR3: TGCGCCAGCAGCTTGAATTTACAAGAGACCCAGTACTTC.

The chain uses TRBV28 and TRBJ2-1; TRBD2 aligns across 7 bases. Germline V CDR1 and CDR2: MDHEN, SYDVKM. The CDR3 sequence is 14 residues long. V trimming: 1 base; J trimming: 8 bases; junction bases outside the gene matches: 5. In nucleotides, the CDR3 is TGTGCCAGCAGTTTATTGGGGGGGAGAGATGAGCAGTTCTTC. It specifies CASSLLGGRDEQFF. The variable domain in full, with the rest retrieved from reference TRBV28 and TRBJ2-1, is DVKVTQSSRYLVKRTGEKVFLECVQDMDHENMFWYRQDPGLGLRLIYFSYDVKMKEKGDIPEGYSVSREKKERFSLILESASTNQTSMYLCASSLLGGRDEQFFGPGTRLTVL.

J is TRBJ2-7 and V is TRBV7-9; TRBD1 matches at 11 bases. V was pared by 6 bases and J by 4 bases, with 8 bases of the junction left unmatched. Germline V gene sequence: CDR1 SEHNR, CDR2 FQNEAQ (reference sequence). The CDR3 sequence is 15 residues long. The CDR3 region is CASSPGTGGRYEQYF. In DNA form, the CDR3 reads TGTGCCAGCAGTCCGGGGACAGGGGGAAGGTACGAGCAGTACTTC.